The 8 T cell receptor beta chains in this list originate from one sample, sequenced in a study of beta chain features in type 1 diabetes. Whole-study findings and limits: Shortening that was moderate but significant affected the TCRB CDR3s of Type 1 diabetes patients in all four CD4+ subsets.

TCRB transcripts that were expressed got sequenced, as all of the isolated RNA had been reverse transcribed. Sequencing used immunoSEQ multiplex PCR; TCRdb keeps in-frame clones, though not all of them. The data hold tens of thousands of clones, with 55% to 75% observed a single time. Their cognate antigens are unknown. Sequencing was performed on stem cell memory CD4+ T cells from blood. The receptor source for this set is a woman aged 25 to 39 with type 1 diabetes.

This clone was seen a few times. The chain recombines TRBV5-1 with TRBJ2-7; 7 bases line up with TRBD1. CDR3 length equals 14 residues. Looked up from germline, CDR1 is SGHRS and CDR2 is YFSETQ. V gave up 5 bases and J gave up 2 bases; unmatched junction bases: 7. The CDR3 region has the DNA TGCGCCAGCAGTCCCGGACAGGAGACCTACGAGCAGTACTTC. It is translated as CASSPGQETYEQYF.

This chain connects TRBV5-8 to TRBJ1-5; tentatively, D is TRBD1 (6 bases). The CDR3 is 15 residues long. V was clipped by 2 bases and J by 4 bases, with 13 bases between them. The germline CDR1 and CDR2 sequences are SGHTS and YDEGEE. The CDR3 DNA reads TGTGCCAGCAGCTTCCAGGGGACACCGAATCAGCCCCAGCATTTT. Translation gives CASSFQGTPNQPQHF.

The chain recombines TRBV5-1 with TRBJ2-1; 9 positions agree with TRBD2. The CDR3 runs 15 residues. CDR1 is SGHRS, CDR2 YFSETQ, per germline. The junction had 5 bases not matched to a gene; V was cut back by 0 bases and J by 7 bases. The CDR3 loop reads CASSLVSSGTNEQFF. CDR3 in DNA: TGCGCCAGCAGCTTGGTTTCTAGCGGGACGAATGAGCAGTTCTTC.

This chain uses TRBV18 with TRBJ2-7; 14 bases are a match to TRBD2. Germline CDR1 and CDR2: KGHSH and LQKENI. The CDR3 loop spans 16 amino acids. The J segment lost 3 bases and the V segment lost 4 bases, leaving 5 bases of the junction unmatched. CDR3 DNA: TGTGCCAGCTCACGGGGACTAGCGGGAGTGAACTACGAGCAGTACTTC. This encodes CASSRGLAGVNYEQYF.

V gene TRBV7-3 combines with J gene TRBJ2-7; 10 bases fit TRBD1. CDR1 is SGHTA and CDR2 is FQGTGA in the germline V gene. With V trimmed by 2 bases and J by 7 bases, 8 bases remained unmatched. The CDR3 sequence is 15 residues long. CDR3 nucleotide sequence: TGTGCCAGCAGCTTAGCACCGACAGGGGGCCAAGAGCAGTACTTC. It specifies CASSLAPTGGQEQYF.

This clone has only a few counts. This sequence joins TRBV2 and TRBJ1-2; D might be TRBD1 (6 bases). Per germline, CDR1 SNHLY and CDR2 FYNNEI. This CDR3 region has 14 residues. The V end lost 6 bases, the J end lost 5 bases, and 16 bases lay between the germline ends. The CDR3 nucleotides read TGTGCCAGCAGAGTACAGGGTGTGAAATATGGCTACACCTTC. Translating it yields CASRVQGVKYGYTF. The full variable domain, with the rest looked up from reference TRBV2 and TRBJ1-2, is EPEVTQTPSHQVTQMGQEVILRCVPISNHLYFYWYRQILGQKVEFLVSFYNNEISEKSEIFDDQFSVERPDGSNFTLKIRSTKLEDSAMYFCASRVQGVKYGYTFGSGTRLTVV.

In its sample, this clone was seen a few times. The CDR3 DNA follows: TGTGCCAGCAGCTTAGGGGGAGCTAGCGAACCATACAATGAGCAGTTCTTC. Amino acid sequence: CASSLGGASEPYNEQFF. The rearrangement links TRBV7-8 to TRBJ2-1, with D perhaps TRBD2 (6 bases). Trimming left V 1 base short and J 4 bases short, with 17 bases between. Germline V gene sequence: CDR1 SGHVS, CDR2 FQNEAQ. The CDR3 contains 17 residues.

V is TRBV28 and J is TRBJ1-2; D remains unclear. This CDR3 contains 12 residues. V gave up 2 bases and J gave up 7 bases, with 8 bases separating them. CDR1 is MDHEN, CDR2 SYDVKM, per germline. CDR3 coding DNA: TGTGCCAGCAGTTTAGGAGGGTCTGGCTACACCTTC. It specifies CASSLGGSGYTF.